Presented here are 28 T cell receptor beta chains from one specimen sequenced in a study of T cell responses to AZD1222 COVID-19 vaccine. Method: immunoSEQ multiplex PCR; TCRdb's copy keeps in-frame clones and lacks some. The sample includes 95,000 to 150,000 clones, approximately 90% of them seen just once. Sequencing was performed on peripheral blood, taken 28 days after the second dose of the MenACWY control vaccine. These receptors were obtained from an adult who received the MenACWY meningococcal vaccine as a control.

The chain carries TRBV6-1 and TRBJ1-5; 8 nucleotides line up with TRBD1. With 3 bases clipped from V and 3 bases from J, the junction kept 4 bases outside the gene matches. Germline CDR1 reads MNHNS; CDR2 reads SASEGT. The CDR3 extends over 15 amino acids. The chain's CDR3 is CASSESGGVNQPQHF. For the CDR3, the DNA is TGTGCCAGCAGTGAGTCAGGGGGCGTCAATCAGCCCCAGCATTTT.

The count of this clone is one. This rearrangement joins TRBV5-1 to TRBJ1-1, with D unresolved. The germline V and J ends were trimmed by 2 bases and 0 bases, with 5 bases remaining between them. Germline V CDR1 and CDR2: SGHRS, YFSETQ. The CDR3 consists of 13 residues. In DNA, the CDR3 is TGCGCCAGCAGCTTCGTATTGAACACTGAAGCTTTCTTT. Translation: CASSFVLNTEAFF. Full variable domain (outside the CDR3, taken from reference TRBV5-1 and TRBJ1-1): KAGVTQTPRYLIKTRGQQVTLSCSPISGHRSVSWYQQTPGQGLQFLFEYFSETQRNKGNFPGRFSGRQFSNSRSEMNVSTLELGDSALYLCASSFVLNTEAFFGQGTRLTVV.

The chain employs TRBV9 and TRBJ1-3; 7 nucleotides agree with TRBD1. J lost 3 bases, V lost 2 bases, and 8 bases had no gene match. Germline V gene sequence: CDR1 SGDLS, CDR2 YYNGEE. This CDR3 has 16 residues. The CDR3 loop is CASSVETTGNGNTIYF. CDR3 in DNA: TGTGCCAGCAGCGTTGAAACGACAGGGAATGGAAACACCATATATTTT.

The rearrangement links TRBV15 to TRBJ1-5; D not certain. Germline V lookup: CDR1 LNHNV, CDR2 YYDKDF (reference sequence). This CDR3 comprises 12 residues. Trimming shortened V by 0 bases and J by 11 bases, and 8 bases separated the two germline ends. In DNA form, the CDR3 reads TGTGCCACCAGCAGAGATTTCGGAGCCCAGCATTTT. This sequence encodes CATSRDFGAQHF.

This sequence joins TRBV5-1 and TRBJ2-1, with 10 bases aligning to TRBD2. Germline-derived CDR1 and CDR2 are SGHRS and YFSETQ. The CDR3 has 17 residues. The trim removed 0 bases at V and 5 bases at J, leaving 8 bases unmatched. The CDR3 DNA sequence: TGCGCCAGCAGCTTGGTGGCTAGCGGGAGTGGGCACAATGAGCAGTTCTTC. Translated: CASSLVASGSGHNEQFF.

The chain employs TRBV14 and TRBJ2-5, with 10 bases that match TRBD2. Trimming cost V 1 base and J 5 bases; bases outside gene matches: 4. Germline lookup yields CDR1 SGHDN and CDR2 FVKESK. This CDR3 is built from 15 residues. This chain's CDR3 is CASSQGMTSGETQYF. The CDR3, as DNA: TGTGCCAGCAGCCAAGGGATGACTAGCGGGGAGACCCAGTACTTC.

The chain uses TRBV7-7 and TRBJ2-2; the match to TRBD2 covers 11 bases. The CDR3 extends over 17 amino acids. With V trimmed by 2 bases and J by 5 bases, 7 bases remained unmatched. Germline V lookup: CDR1 SSHAT, CDR2 FNYEAQ (reference sequence). CDR3 bases: TGTGCCAGCAGCTTAAGTGGTAGCGGGAGGGCTACCGGGGAGCTGTTTTTT. This gives the protein CASSLSGSGRATGELFF.

The genes are TRBV2 and TRBJ2-1, with D unresolved. V dropped 6 bases and J dropped 0 bases, with 9 bases sitting between them. The CDR3 is 14 residues long. In germline, CDR1 is SNHLY, CDR2 FYNNEI. The CDR3 spells CASSRISSYNEQFF. DNA of the CDR3: TGTGCCAGCAGCAGGATAAGCTCCTACAATGAGCAGTTCTTC. The whole variable domain, filled in from reference TRBV2 and TRBJ2-1, reads EPEVTQTPSHQVTQMGQEVILRCVPISNHLYFYWYRQILGQKVEFLVSFYNNEISEKSEIFDDQFSVERPDGSNFTLKIRSTKLEDSAMYFCASSRISSYNEQFFGPGTRLTVL.

This chain joins TRBV7-3 and TRBJ1-1, with D perhaps TRBD1 (5 bases). Trimming left V 6 bases short and J 4 bases short, with 12 bases between. The CDR3 covers 13 residues. The V gene's germline CDR1 is SGHTA and CDR2 FQGTGA. Here the CDR3 reads CASSPDSGTEAFF. CDR3 DNA: TGTGCCAGCAGTCCCGACAGCGGCACTGAAGCTTTCTTT. Full variable domain (outside the CDR3, taken from reference TRBV7-3 and TRBJ1-1): GAGVSQTPSNKVTEKGKYVELRCDPISGHTALYWYRQSLGQGPEFLIYFQGTGAADDSGLPNDRFFAVRPEGSVSTLKIQRTERGDSAVYLCASSPDSGTEAFFGQGTRLTVV.

CDR3 sequence (DNA): TGTGCCAGCAGCGTAGTAAGCAGCTCCTACAATGAGCAGTTCTTC. It translates to CASSVVSSSYNEQFF. The chain uses TRBV9 and TRBJ2-1, with no clear D. The V gene's germline CDR1 is SGDLS and CDR2 YYNGEE. The V and J ends lost 0 bases and 0 bases respectively, with 7 bases between them. CDR3 size: 15 residues.

This chain joins TRBV29-1 and TRBJ2-3, with D hard to call. V lost 7 bases and J lost 1, with 9 bases in between. This CDR3 has 12 amino acids. Germline assignment: CDR1 SQVTM and CDR2 ANQGSEA. CDR3 in DNA: TGCAGCGATGACCGGGGCACAGATACGCAGTATTTT. Protein sequence: CSDDRGTDTQYF.

The gene calls are TRBV7-2 and TRBJ2-3; D is unresolved. Germline V CDR1 and CDR2: SGHTA, FQGNSA. Deletions cut 1 base from V and 1 base from J, with 6 bases between. The CDR3 covers 14 residues. The CDR3 is CASSLGAGTDTQYF. The CDR3, as DNA: TGTGCCAGCAGCTTAGGAGCCGGCACAGATACGCAGTATTTT.

V is TRBV27 and J is TRBJ2-5, with D perhaps TRBD2 (5 bases). Germline CDR1 MNHEY, CDR2 SMNVEV (reference sequence). Deletions cut 0 bases from V and 5 bases from J, with 7 bases between. CDR3 size: 13 residues. The CDR3 DNA sequence: TGTGCCAGCAGTTTATCCGGGGTGGAGACCCAGTACTTC. Protein sequence: CASSLSGVETQYF.

This chain uses TRBV28 with TRBJ1-1; D not certain. Deletions cut 6 bases from V and 3 bases from J, with 14 bases between. This CDR3 contains 14 residues. The germline V gene encodes CDR1 MDHEN and CDR2 SYDVKM. CDR3 sequence reads: CASSGYGVDTEAFF. The CDR3 bases are TGTGCCAGCAGCGGGTATGGTGTGGACACTGAAGCTTTCTTT.

This chain joins TRBV5-6 and TRBJ1-3, with unresolved D. Trimming cost V 0 bases and J 4 bases, with 14 bases left between them. The CDR3 length is 16 residues. Germline V CDR1 and CDR2: SGHDT, YYEEEE. CDR3 region: CASSLGGPFWGNTIYF. CDR3 sequence (DNA): TGTGCCAGCAGCTTGGGCGGACCGTTCTGGGGAAACACCATATATTTT.

This chain connects TRBV5-6 to TRBJ2-5; D perhaps matches TRBD1 (7 bases). This CDR3 contains 16 residues. Germline V CDR1 and CDR2: SGHDT, YYEEEE. Deletions cut 4 bases from V and 0 bases from J, with 16 bases between. The CDR3 reads CASSRGRDSYQETQYF. CDR3 coding DNA: TGTGCCAGCAGCCGGGGGCGGGACAGCTACCAAGAGACCCAGTACTTC.

The chain is built from TRBV10-3 and TRBJ2-3, with 7 bases fitting TRBD2. The trim removed 1 base at V and 3 bases at J, leaving 4 bases unmatched. CDR1 is ENHRY, CDR2 SYGVKD, per germline. This CDR3 has 15 residues. CDR3 sequence: CAISEWAGATDTQYF. The CDR3 nucleotides read TGTGCCATCAGTGAGTGGGCGGGAGCAACAGATACGCAGTATTTT.

This clone was found a few times. V is TRBV15 and J is TRBJ2-2; D could derive from TRBD1 or TRBD2 (5 bases each). This CDR3 has 16 residues. V lost 0 bases to trimming and J lost 1 base, with 9 bases between them. Germline V gene sequence: CDR1 LNHNV, CDR2 YYDKDF (reference sequence). The CDR3 sequence is CATSRDQGRNTGELFF. CDR3 DNA: TGTGCCACCAGCAGAGATCAGGGACGGAACACCGGGGAGCTGTTTTTT.

J is TRBJ1-1 and V is TRBV9; D is unclear. The CDR3 extends over 13 amino acids. CDR1 and CDR2 from the germline V gene are SGDLS and YYNGEE. Trimming left V 0 bases short and J 4 bases short, with 7 bases between. The CDR3 DNA follows: TGTGCCAGCAGCGTAGACCTGGGCACTGAAGCTTTCTTT. Translated, it gives CASSVDLGTEAFF.

The V gene is TRBV6-5, the J gene TRBJ1-2; D gene ambiguous. The V gene lost 7 bases and the J gene lost 3 bases, with 12 bases spanning the gap. The CDR3 consists of 13 residues. The germline gives CDR1 MNHEY, CDR2 SVGAGI. The CDR3 coding sequence is TGTGCCAGCAAAAGGACGAACGACTATGGCTACACCTTC. It specifies CASKRTNDYGYTF.

The count of this clone is one. V usage is TRBV11-2 and J usage is TRBJ1-6; a weak D match, TRBD1 (5 bases). Germline CDR1 SGHAT, CDR2 FQNNGV. The V and J ends lost 1 base and 7 bases respectively, with 20 bases between them. The CDR3 covers 18 residues. CDR3 DNA sequence: TGTGCCAGCAGCTTAGTCGTGGGGCAGGGCGACCGGAATTCACCCCTCCACTTT. This encodes CASSLVVGQGDRNSPLHF.

The chain is built from TRBV6-6 and TRBJ2-3, with 7 bases aligning to TRBD1. V trimming: 2 bases; J trimming: 6 bases; junction bases outside the gene matches: 11. Germline CDR1 MNHNY, CDR2 SVGAGI (reference sequence). The CDR3 runs to 16 residues. The CDR3 DNA follows: TGTGCCAGCAGTTACGTTCGGGAAGGGGGCTCGGATACGCAGTATTTT. It specifies CASSYVREGGSDTQYF.

This clone was seen just once. This CDR3 is also generated by other DNA sequences in the sample. This chain uses TRBV3-1 (or the pseudogene TRBV3-2) with TRBJ2-5; 9 bases agree with TRBD1. J gave up 4 bases and V 3 bases, and 0 bases lay outside the gene matches. Germline V gene sequence: CDR1 LGHDT, CDR2 YNNKEL (reference sequence). The CDR3 has 13 residues. CDR3 sequence reads: CASSQDRGETQYF. CDR3 DNA: TGTGCCAGCAGCCAGGACAGGGGAGAGACCCAGTACTTC.

The gene calls are TRBV6-5 and TRBJ1-4; a weak D match, TRBD1 (5 bases). Germline-derived CDR1 and CDR2 are MNHEY and SVGAGI. This CDR3 region has 14 residues. V was clipped by 2 bases and J by 5 bases, with 9 bases between them. The CDR3 DNA reads TGTGCCAGCAGTTACGATCGGGGGAATGAAAAACTGTTTTTT. Its protein is CASSYDRGNEKLFF.

The J gene is TRBJ1-6, the V gene TRBV6-4; D is ambiguous. The V end lost 6 bases, the J end lost 2 bases, and 8 bases lay between the germline ends. The germline V gene encodes CDR1 MRHNA and CDR2 SNTAGT. CDR3 size: 14 residues. In DNA form, the CDR3 reads TGTGCCAGCAGCCTCGGACCCTATAATTCACCCCTCCACTTT. Its translation: CASSLGPYNSPLHF.

The chain is built from TRBV5-1 and TRBJ2-2; D perhaps matches TRBD2 (5 bases). The CDR3 length is 16 residues. CDR1 SGHRS and CDR2 YFSETQ come from the germline V gene. V was cut by 4 bases and J by 2 bases, with 15 bases left in between. CDR3 loop: CASSADHGLNTGELFF. CDR3 coding DNA: TGCGCCAGCAGCGCGGACCATGGACTTAACACCGGGGAGCTGTTTTTT. The variable domain in full, with the rest retrieved from reference TRBV5-1 and TRBJ2-2, is KAGVTQTPRYLIKTRGQQVTLSCSPISGHRSVSWYQQTPGQGLQFLFEYFSETQRNKGNFPGRFSGRQFSNSRSEMNVSTLELGDSALYLCASSADHGLNTGELFFGEGSRLTVL.

The V and J genes are TRBV28 and TRBJ2-5, with 14 bases lining up with TRBD2. The CDR3 length is 17 residues. V shed 7 bases and J 1 base; nucleotides not matched to a gene: 8. In germline, CDR1 is MDHEN, CDR2 SYDVKM. CDR3 in DNA: TGTGCCAGCACCCTCATGGGACTAGCGGGGGTCCAAGAGACCCAGTACTTC. Protein: CASTLMGLAGVQETQYF.

The chain joins TRBV4-1 to TRBJ2-1; 9 nucleotides match TRBD1. The V and J ends lost 0 bases and 9 bases, in that order; junction bases with no gene match: 3. CDR3 length: 14 residues. Germline lookup yields CDR1 MGHRA and CDR2 YSYEKL. This CDR3 reads CASSQDPDRGEQFF. The CDR3 region has the DNA TGCGCCAGCAGCCAAGACCCGGACAGGGGTGAGCAGTTCTTC.